A single sample gave rise to the 24 T cell receptor beta chains below, sequenced in a study of shared clonotypes between healthy human individuals. Using immunoSEQ multiplex PCR, the repertoire was profiled, and TCRdb retains in-frame clones only, with some absent. The sample has approximately 2,300,000 clones; around 90% are singletons. Sequenced: naive CD4+ T cells from PBMCs. As for subset: CD45RA+ positively selected. All receptors come from a man aged 18 to 30 in good health. Some clones in this sample may be carry-over from other donors' samples.

DNA for the CDR3: TGTGCCAGCTCACTACAACGGGTCGCAGATACGCAGTATTTT. Translated: CASSLQRVADTQYF. The V call is TRBV18, the J call TRBJ2-3; D gene ambiguous. This CDR3 is built from 14 residues. The V end lost 4 bases, the J end lost 4 bases, and 12 bases lay between the germline ends. Germline values: CDR1 KGHSH, CDR2 LQKENI.

The rearrangement joins TRBV30 to TRBJ1-1, with D perhaps matching TRBD1 (5 bases). Germline CDR1 GTSNPN, CDR2 SVGIG (reference sequence). Trimming stripped 4 bases from V and 4 bases from J, with 10 bases between. The CDR3 runs to 12 residues. The CDR3 DNA follows: TGTGCCTGGATTGGGGGAATCACTGAAGCTTTCTTT. Encoded protein: CAWIGGITEAFF.

This clone has only one observation. J is TRBJ1-2 and V is TRBV28; TRBD1 is a possible D gene (5 bases). V lost 6 bases and J 6 bases, leaving 11 bases between the germline ends. Germline V gives CDR1 MDHEN, CDR2 SYDVKM. There are 12 residues in the CDR3. The CDR3 region is CASRDRGDGYTF. The CDR3 coding sequence is TGTGCCAGCAGGGATCGGGGGGATGGCTACACCTTC.

The rearrangement uses TRBV29-1 and TRBJ1-4; possible D gene TRBD1, 5 bases. Germline-derived CDR1 and CDR2 are SQVTM and ANQGSEA. The CDR3 has 12 amino acids. Between the trimmed V and J ends, which lost 5 bases and 8 bases, there was a span of 12 bases. Here the CDR3 DNA reads TGCAGCGTTCCGGGGGTGGGAGAAAAACTGTTTTTT. It encodes CSVPGVGEKLFF.

V usage is TRBV5-1 and J usage is TRBJ2-3; possibly TRBD1 for D (5 bases). V was clipped by 4 bases and J by 2 bases, with 11 bases between them. The CDR3 is 14 residues long. The germline gives CDR1 SGHRS, CDR2 YFSETQ. CDR3 sequence (DNA): TGCGCCAGCAGCAAGGGGCAGGTCACAGATACGCAGTATTTT. Its protein product is CASSKGQVTDTQYF.

This clone showed up just once. This sequence joins TRBV28 and TRBJ2-2; 12 positions agree with TRBD1. CDR3 length: 20 residues. Trimming at V came to 5 bases and at J to 1 base, leaving 14 bases not matched to a gene. Germline V CDR1 and CDR2: MDHEN, SYDVKM. In DNA form, the CDR3 reads TGTGCCAGCAGTGGATCTCCGGGACAGGGGGCGCGGGAGAACACCGGGGAGCTGTTTTTT. Residues: CASSGSPGQGARENTGELFF.

The chain joins TRBV7-9 to TRBJ1-6; no clear D. V was pared by 5 bases and J by 12 bases, with 11 bases between. This CDR3 region has 12 residues. CDR1 and CDR2 (germline): SEHNR, FQNEAQ (reference sequence). The CDR3 DNA is TGTGCCAGCAGCCCTACAGTCGGACCCCTCCACTTT. Translation: CASSPTVGPLHF.

The chain combines TRBV5-1 with TRBJ2-6, with D perhaps being TRBD1 or TRBD2 (6 bases each). Germline lookup yields CDR1 SGHRS and CDR2 YFSETQ. The CDR3 covers 17 residues. Trimming removed 0 bases from V and 0 bases from J, with 10 bases in between. CDR3 in amino acids: CASSLGGTTSGANVLTF. Here the CDR3 DNA reads TGCGCCAGCAGCTTGGGCGGGACAACCTCTGGGGCCAACGTCCTGACTTTC.

This chain links TRBV27 with TRBJ1-1, with D unresolved. From germline, CDR1 is MNHEY and CDR2 SMNVEV (reference sequence). V lost 2 bases and J lost 1, with 8 bases in between. The CDR3 runs to 14 residues. Written as DNA, the CDR3 is TGTGCCAGCAGTTTAGACATAGCGAACACTGAAGCTTTCTTT. Protein sequence: CASSLDIANTEAFF.

The chain uses TRBV5-4 and TRBJ1-5, with D perhaps matching TRBD1 (6 bases). Germline lookup yields CDR1 SGHNT and CDR2 YYREEE (reference sequence). Trimming shortened V by 3 bases and J by 5 bases, and 15 bases separated the two germline ends. The CDR3 sequence is 15 residues long. The CDR3 DNA is TGTGCCAGCAGCTGGGGGCCAGGTGAGGATCAGCCCCAGCATTTT. This sequence encodes CASSWGPGEDQPQHF.

The chain has TRBV7-3 and TRBJ2-1, with 8 bases lining up with TRBD1. V shed 5 bases and J 6 bases; nucleotides not matched to a gene: 18. CDR1 SGHTA and CDR2 FQGTGA come from the germline V gene. The CDR3 runs to 18 residues. As DNA, the CDR3 is TGTGCCAGCAGCCCGGAGGTTTTCGGGACAGGAGAGGGCAATGAGCAGTTCTTC. It yields the protein CASSPEVFGTGEGNEQFF.

The chain employs TRBV30 and TRBJ2-4; D ambiguous. Between the trimmed V and J ends, which lost 0 bases and 1 base, there was a span of 7 bases. Germline V lookup: CDR1 GTSNPN, CDR2 SVGIG (reference sequence). This CDR3 has 14 amino acids. The CDR3 sequence is CAWSVGPAKNIQYF. The CDR3 nucleotides read TGTGCCTGGAGTGTAGGGCCTGCCAAAAACATTCAGTACTTC.

The rearrangement links TRBV7-2 to TRBJ2-1; D is perhaps TRBD1 or TRBD2 (5 bases each). The length of the CDR3 is 12 residues. V lost 4 bases, J lost 10 bases, and 11 bases lay in between. Per germline, CDR1 SGHTA and CDR2 FQGNSA. The CDR3 here is CASSWDLGEQFF. The CDR3 region has the DNA TGTGCCAGCAGCTGGGACCTGGGGGAGCAGTTCTTC.

The chain recombines TRBV28 with TRBJ2-2; a weak D match, TRBD2 (5 bases). V was cut by 5 bases and J by 7 bases, with 20 bases left in between. The CDR3 runs to 16 residues. The germline gives CDR1 MDHEN, CDR2 SYDVKM. The chain's CDR3 is CASSSPGRSGGGELFF. CDR3 nucleotides: TGTGCCAGCAGTAGTCCGGGCCGCTCCGGAGGCGGGGAGCTGTTTTTT.

The chain couples TRBV6-4 to TRBJ2-5; the match to TRBD1 covers 8 bases. J gave up 1 base and V 2 bases, and 6 bases lay outside the gene matches. This CDR3 contains 16 residues. The V gene's germline CDR1 is MRHNA and CDR2 SNTAGT. The CDR3 nucleotides are TGTGCCAGCAGTGACCGAATCGACAGGGGCCAAGAGACCCAGTACTTC. Protein product: CASSDRIDRGQETQYF.

On this clone: Other DNA sequences in the sample encode the same CDR3. V usage is TRBV5-1 and J usage is TRBJ1-5; D is undetermined. The length of the CDR3 is 14 residues. Germline V gene sequence: CDR1 SGHRS, CDR2 YFSETQ. Trimming removed 0 bases at V and 4 bases at J, with 8 bases between. The CDR3 region is CASSLEGSNQPQHF. The CDR3 DNA reads TGCGCCAGCAGCTTGGAGGGTTCAAATCAGCCCCAGCATTTT.

J is TRBJ2-2 and V is TRBV18; D not resolved. Trimming pared 0 bases from V and 4 bases from J, leaving 12 bases between. The CDR3 is made up of 16 amino acids. The germline V gene has CDR1 KGHSH and CDR2 LQKENI. This CDR3 reads CASSPPSQRGTGELFF. Written as DNA, the CDR3 is TGTGCCAGCTCACCACCGTCCCAGCGCGGCACCGGGGAGCTGTTTTTT.

This chain links TRBV7-9 with TRBJ2-7, with TRBD1 identical over 7 bases. Germline CDR1 and CDR2: SEHNR and FQNEAQ (reference sequence). The CDR3 has 15 amino acids. Losses at the gene ends were 5 bases for V and 3 bases for J; bases not matched to a gene: 10. In DNA, the CDR3 is TGTGCCAGCAGCCAGCCCCGGGACAGTCTCTACGAGCAGTACTTC. It is translated as CASSQPRDSLYEQYF.

V gene TRBV19 combines with J gene TRBJ1-5; TRBD1 matches at 11 bases. The CDR3 consists of 16 residues. Unmatched junction bases numbered 5, after V lost 5 bases and J lost 2 bases. Looked up from germline, CDR1 is LNHDA and CDR2 is SQIVND (reference sequence). DNA for the CDR3: TGTGCCAGTAGTGCGGGACAGGGGGTCGGCAATCAGCCCCAGCATTTT. Amino acids: CASSAGQGVGNQPQHF.

The chain joins TRBV5-4 to TRBJ2-2, with TRBD2 as a possible D gene (6 bases). Germline assignment: CDR1 SGHNT and CDR2 YYREEE (reference sequence). This CDR3 region has 14 residues. V dropped 0 bases and J dropped 5 bases, with 8 bases sitting between them. DNA of the CDR3: TGTGCCAGCAGCTTGGCCCGGGGGACCGGGGAGCTGTTTTTT. It translates to CASSLARGTGELFF.

Concerning this clone itself: Other DNA variants within this sample encode the same CDR3. The chain uses TRBV9 and TRBJ2-6, with 7 nucleotides matching TRBD2. CDR3 length: 16 residues. CDR1 is SGDLS and CDR2 is YYNGEE in the germline V gene. The V gene end was trimmed by 1 base and the J gene end by 0 bases; junction bases not matched to a gene: 1. The CDR3: CASSVRGDSGANVLTF. For the CDR3, the DNA is TGTGCCAGCAGCGTACGGGGGGACTCTGGGGCCAACGTCCTGACTTTC.

The CDR3 sequence: CASRTLAAQETQYF. The CDR3, as DNA: TGTGCCAGCAGGACCCTGGCGGCCCAAGAGACCCAGTACTTC. The chain has TRBV27 and TRBJ2-5; the D is unclear. The CDR3 length is 14 residues. Germline V gene lookup returns CDR1 MNHEY and CDR2 SMNVEV (reference sequence). V lost 6 bases and J lost 1, with 12 bases in between.

This chain uses TRBV27 with TRBJ1-1; D is uncertain. CDR3 length: 14 amino acids. Germline-derived CDR1 and CDR2 are MNHEY and SMNVEV (reference sequence). V lost 0 bases and J lost 1, with 6 bases in between. This CDR3 reads CASSLSFGNTEAFF. DNA of the CDR3: TGTGCCAGCAGTTTATCCTTCGGGAACACTGAAGCTTTCTTT.

The chain carries TRBV28 and TRBJ1-1; no reliable D call. Trimming removed 7 bases from V and 7 bases from J, with 19 bases in between. Germline-derived CDR1 and CDR2 are MDHEN and SYDVKM. This CDR3 is built from 14 residues. Written as DNA, the CDR3 is TGTGCCAGCACCTCCTTTGGCCCACAAAATGAAGCTTTCTTT. This encodes CASTSFGPQNEAFF.